The text below deals with one TCR beta chain. Its matching antigen is unknown. The CDR3 spans 18 residues. CDR1 SGHAT and CDR2 FQNNGV come from the germline V gene. Germline trimming cut 0 bases from V and 4 bases from J; bases unmatched to any gene: 12. 13 Jbeta primers and 60 Vbeta primers were used for the PCR. Using immunoSEQ multiplex PCR, the repertoire was profiled, and TCRdb retains in-frame clones only, with some absent. The repertoire includes tens of thousands of clones, around 86% of them detected once, and about a tenth sits in the top ten. The data were obtained in a study of cytomegalovirus exposure and HLA in healthy donors. Study conclusions and caveats: Rarity marked most TCR sequences, yet some public TCRs occurred in many donors. The authors reported that TCR beta sequences could predict HLA-A and HLA-B alleles. These predictions were accurate for most subjects in the first cohort. Most TCR beta V segments were productive about 87% or about 30% of the time in an earlier analysis.

The chain uses TRBV11-2 and TRBJ2-5; 9 nucleotides line up with TRBD2. Sequencing was performed on PBMCs. The TCR originated in a man between 25 and 39 years old in good health and CMV-seropositive. In DNA form, the CDR3 reads TGTGCCAGCAGCTTAGACCCGGGGCGGCTAGCGGGATCAGAGACCCAGTACTTC. Protein sequence: CASSLDPGRLAGSETQYF.